Below, 20 T cell receptor beta chains from the same sample are listed, as sequenced in a study of blood T cells in healthy people across ages. PCR was performed a second time for 7 to 11 cycles using a sample-barcoded 5' primer and a J-beta primer mix. Using its own MiXCR run on the 5' RACE reads, TCRdb lists one record per CDR3 protein. The profile shows about 1,000,000 distinct CDR3 sequences, 40% to 55% of them singletons. Sequencing was performed on blood. All receptors derive from a woman aged 60-75 years in good health.

V and J are TRBV4-2 and TRBJ2-3; TRBD2 matches at 8 bases. The CDR3 has 18 amino acids. Germline values: CDR1 LGHNA, CDR2 YNFKEQ. V shed 3 bases, J shed 6 bases, and the junction held 17 bases outside the gene matches. CDR3: CASSHLRGDTSGMDTQYF. The CDR3, as DNA: TGTGCCAGCAGCCATCTGCGAGGGGATACTAGCGGAATGGATACGCAGTATTTT.

This clonotype was recorded a few times. CDR3 nucleotide sequence: TGTGCCAGCAGCTCCCCGCGTGGTCAGCCCCAGCATTTT. Translation gives CASSSPRGQPQHF. The J gene is TRBJ1-5, the V gene TRBV12-3 or TRBV12-4; no clear D. The CDR3 length is 13 residues. The ends were cut back, 6 bases at V and 6 bases at J, with 12 bases in the middle.

The chain has TRBV20-1 and TRBJ2-3; a possible D gene is TRBD1 (5 bases). The CDR3 extends over 14 amino acids. From germline, CDR1 is DFQATT and CDR2 SNEGSKA (reference sequence). V lost 3 bases to trimming and J lost 3 bases, with 13 bases between them. DNA for the CDR3: TGCAGTGCTAGTTGGGGCATTTTAACAGATACGCAGTATTTT. It yields the protein CSASWGILTDTQYF.

In the case of this clonotype: Mismatch with germline at one junction end may stem from a read error. The chain recombines TRBV2 with TRBJ2-7; TRBD1 matches 7 bases. CDR1 and CDR2 (germline): SNHLY, FYNNEI. The CDR3 has 14 amino acids. This chain's CDR3 is CASSNTGDNYERYF. The CDR3 region has the DNA TGTGCCAGCAGCAATACAGGGGATAACTACGAGCGGTACTTC. The full variable domain, with the rest looked up from reference TRBV2 and TRBJ2-7, is EPEVTQTPSHQVTQMGQEVILRCVPISNHLYFYWYRQILGQKVEFLVSFYNNEISEKSEIFDDQFSVERPDGSNFTLKIRSTKLEDSAMYFCASSNTGDNYERYFGPGTRLTVT.

The sample holds a few counts of this clonotype. The V gene is TRBV7-9, the J gene TRBJ2-7; TRBD1 is a possible D gene (6 bases). CDR3 length: 15 amino acids. V was shortened by 4 bases and J by 0 bases, with 13 bases between the two germline ends. Germline lookup yields CDR1 SEHNR and CDR2 FQNEAQ (reference sequence). CDR3 nucleotides: TGTGCCAGCAGCTCCTCGACAGGCCCCTCCTACGAGCAGTACTTC. It codes for CASSSSTGPSYEQYF. Variable domain in full (rest from reference TRBV7-9 and TRBJ2-7): DTGVSQNPRHKITKRGQNVTFRCDPISEHNRLYWYRQTLGQGPEFLTYFQNEAQLEKSRLLSDRFSAERPKGSFSTLEIQRTEQGDSAMYLCASSSSTGPSYEQYFGPGTRLTVT.

The V gene is TRBV18, the J gene TRBJ2-5; no clear D gene. CDR1 is KGHSH, CDR2 LQKENI, per germline. V was pared by 6 bases and J by 1 base, with 12 bases between. This CDR3 spans 14 amino acids. The DNA for the CDR3 is TGTGCCAGCTCCCACGCCGTGAGCCAAGAGACCCAGTACTTC. It yields the protein CASSHAVSQETQYF. Full variable domain (rest looked up from reference TRBV18 and TRBJ2-5): NAGVMQNPRHLVRRRGQEARLRCSPMKGHSHVYWYRQLPEEGLKFMVYLQKENIIDESGMPKERFSAEFPKEGPSILRIQQVVRGDSAAYFCASSHAVSQETQYFGPGTRLLVL.

V usage is TRBV27 and J usage is TRBJ1-5; no definite D call. CDR1 MNHEY and CDR2 SMNVEV come from the germline V gene (reference sequence). V gave up 8 bases and J gave up 7 bases, with 15 bases separating them. The CDR3 covers 13 residues. For the CDR3, the DNA is TGTGCCAGCCCCGTGGAGGGAGGGCAGCCCCAGCATTTT. It specifies CASPVEGGQPQHF.

This clonotype was counted between two and nine times. V is TRBV7-9 and J is TRBJ2-1; D may match TRBD1 or TRBD2 (5 bases each). Trimming shortened V by 5 bases and J by 7 bases, and 18 bases separated the two germline ends. Germline lookup yields CDR1 SEHNR and CDR2 FQNEAQ (reference sequence). The CDR3 runs 15 residues. The CDR3 bases are TGTGCCAGCAGCCCACCGGGACGGCAAGGAAATGAGCAGTTCTTC. Amino acids: CASSPPGRQGNEQFF.

The rearrangement uses TRBV12-3 or TRBV12-4 and TRBJ2-4, with TRBD2 as a possible D gene (6 bases). The CDR3 has 14 residues. Trimming stripped 5 bases from V and 6 bases from J, with 14 bases between. CDR3 residues: CASSVSGLGNIQYF. Here the CDR3 DNA reads TGTGCCAGCAGTGTTAGCGGCCTCGGAAACATTCAGTACTTC.

This clonotype came up a few times. The chain carries TRBV7-3 and TRBJ2-6; TRBD2 agrees at 8 bases. Unmatched junction bases numbered 11, after V lost 4 bases and J lost 0 bases. The CDR3 spans 19 residues. Germline lookup yields CDR1 SGHTA and CDR2 FQGTGA. The CDR3 DNA sequence: TGTGCCAGCAGCTCGAAGACTAGCGCCACCCTCTCTGGGGCCAACGTCCTGACTTTC. Encoded protein: CASSSKTSATLSGANVLTF.

CDR3 protein: CASSLMPRGGAMLYF. The CDR3 nucleotides are TGTGCCAGCAGCCTCATGCCCCGGGGGGGCGCGATGTTGTATTTT. The genes are TRBV4-2 and TRBJ2-3; 8 bases line up with TRBD2. This CDR3 comprises 15 residues. The trim removed 4 bases at V and 14 bases at J, leaving 17 bases unmatched. Germline CDR1 LGHNA, CDR2 YNFKEQ.

This clonotype was seen only a few times. The V call is TRBV20-1, the J call TRBJ2-1, with D hard to call. The germline CDR1 and CDR2 sequences are DFQATT and SNEGSKA (reference sequence). The V gene lost 7 bases and the J gene lost 4 bases, with 11 bases spanning the gap. This CDR3 contains 12 residues. The CDR3 DNA reads TGCAGTGTCGACGACCGGTACAATGAGCAGTTCTTC. Protein product: CSVDDRYNEQFF.

This clonotype appeared a few times. The chain is built from TRBV7-2 and TRBJ2-3; no clear D. Germline assignment: CDR1 SGHTA and CDR2 FQGNSA. Between the trimmed V and J ends, which lost 1 base and 2 bases, there was a span of 10 bases. The CDR3 is 15 residues long. The CDR3 DNA follows: TGTGCCAGCAGCTTAGATGGCGGACCCACAGATACGCAGTATTTT. It translates to CASSLDGGPTDTQYF.

This clonotype was picked up one time. This chain uses TRBV20-1 with TRBJ2-1; 8 bases fit TRBD2. Looked up from germline, CDR1 is DFQATT and CDR2 is SNEGSKA (reference sequence). This CDR3 comprises 15 residues. J lost 6 bases, V lost 6 bases, and 13 bases had no gene match. CDR3 in amino acids: CSAAGHSGTGNEQFF. CDR3 coding DNA: TGCAGTGCGGCCGGCCATAGCGGGACGGGCAATGAGCAGTTCTTC.

V gene TRBV9 combines with J gene TRBJ2-1; D unclear. V gave up 3 bases and J gave up 4 bases, with 11 bases separating them. Per the germline V gene, CDR1 is SGDLS and CDR2 is YYNGEE. This CDR3 region has 14 residues. The CDR3 DNA follows: TGTGCCAGCAGCGGCCCACCCCAATACAATGAGCAGTTCTTC. This sequence encodes CASSGPPQYNEQFF. Supplemented by reference TRBV9 and TRBJ2-1, the full variable domain reads DSGVTQTPKHLITATGQRVTLRCSPRSGDLSVYWYQQSLDQGLQFLIQYYNGEERAKGNILERFSAQQFPDLHSELNLSSLELGDSALYFCASSGPPQYNEQFFGPGTRLTVL.

The rearrangement links TRBV3-1 to TRBJ1-4; 7 bases line up with TRBD1. Germline CDR1 reads LGHDT; CDR2 reads YNNKEL (reference sequence). The CDR3 sequence is 14 residues long. With 1 base clipped from V and 8 bases from J, the junction kept 4 bases outside the gene matches. CDR3 coding DNA: TGTGCCAGCAGCCAAGGCAAGGGGGCAGAAAAACTGTTTTTT. This translates into CASSQGKGAEKLFF. Combining the CDR3 with reference TRBV3-1 and TRBJ1-4 gives the whole variable domain DTAVSQTPKYLVTQMGNDKSIKCEQNLGHDTMYWYKQDSKKFLKIMFSYNNKELIINETVPNRFSPKSPDKAHLNLHINSLELGDSAVYFCASSQGKGAEKLFFGSGTQLSVL.

J is TRBJ2-7 and V is TRBV6-2 or TRBV6-3, with D perhaps matching TRBD1 or TRBD2 (5 bases each). The CDR3 sequence is 13 residues long. V was shortened by 5 bases and J by 2 bases, with 10 bases between the two germline ends. CDR1 MNHEY and CDR2 SVGEGT come from the germline V gene. The CDR3 DNA reads as TGTGCCAGCAGTGGGGACGGTACCTACGAGCAGTACTTC. Translation gives CASSGDGTYEQYF.

This sequence joins TRBV27 and TRBJ2-7; D perhaps matches TRBD1 (6 bases). V dropped 6 bases and J dropped 5 bases, with 14 bases sitting between them. The CDR3 spans 13 residues. Germline V gives CDR1 MNHEY, CDR2 SMNVEV (reference sequence). The CDR3 loop reads CASSLGQPNEQYF. The CDR3 nucleotides read TGTGCCAGCAGCCTCGGACAGCCTAACGAGCAGTACTTC.

This clonotype was recorded a few times. The chain is built from TRBV15 and TRBJ1-6; D remains unclear. V shed 1 base and J shed 10 bases, with 11 bases lying between them. The germline CDR1 and CDR2 sequences are LNHNV and YYDKDF (reference sequence). This CDR3 is built from 14 residues. The CDR3 DNA reads as TGTGCCACCAGCAGAGGAGCGGAACGATCACCCCTCCACTTT. Protein: CATSRGAERSPLHF.

The chain combines TRBV10-3 with TRBJ2-3; TRBD1 matches 10 bases. Germline V lookup: CDR1 ENHRY, CDR2 SYGVKD. The CDR3 totals 15 residues. The junction had 3 bases not matched to a gene; V was cut back by 5 bases and J by 1 base. The CDR3 loop is CAISLTGGRTDTQYF. The CDR3 DNA follows: TGTGCCATCAGTTTGACAGGGGGCCGCACAGATACGCAGTATTTT.